These 32 T cell receptor beta chains share one sample of origin, sequenced in a study of blood T cells in healthy people across ages (dated by TCRdb to about 2015). The library came from 5' RACE. Sequencing instrument: Illumina HiSeq 2500. A second PCR of about 6 to 11 cycles was run with a J-beta primer mix and a sample-barcoded 5' primer. TCRdb handled the public reads itself, with Q25 trimming in fastp and clone calling in MiXCR, and kept productive beta chains. Rows merge per CDR3 protein into single entries with the most common DNA and genes. This sample comprises roughly 1,500,000 distinct CDR3 sequences, roughly 45% of them detected only once. The top ten clonotypes cover around 8% of the sample. Sequenced: blood. The receptors originated from a woman under 30 in good health.

As concerns this clonotype: One end of the junction is discordant with germline, which a read error may explain. The genes are TRBV10-3 and TRBJ1-5; D is possibly TRBD1 (5 bases). The germline V gene has CDR1 ENHRY and CDR2 SYGVKD. CDR3 length: 17 residues. CDR3 protein: CAISEPKSGVGNRPQHF. For the CDR3, the DNA is TGTGCCATCAGTGAGCCCAAGTCGGGGGTCGGCAATCGGCCCCAGCATTTT.

This clonotype has just a few counts. V usage is TRBV20-1 and J usage is TRBJ1-3; D unresolved. The V gene lost 6 bases and the J gene lost 0 bases, with 12 bases spanning the gap. Per germline, CDR1 DFQATT and CDR2 SNEGSKA (reference sequence). The CDR3 length is 14 residues. The CDR3 spells CSAPQTRSGNTIYF. The CDR3 coding sequence is TGCAGTGCCCCACAAACCCGCTCTGGAAACACCATATATTTT.

The chain uses TRBV27 and TRBJ2-4; D tentatively fits TRBD1 or TRBD2 (5 bases each). Germline CDR1 MNHEY, CDR2 SMNVEV (reference sequence). The ends were cut back, 3 bases at V and 2 bases at J, with 8 bases in the middle. CDR3 length equals 14 residues. The CDR3 DNA reads TGTGCCAGCAGTTTTACGGGGCCCAAAAACATTCAGTACTTC. As protein: CASSFTGPKNIQYF.

This chain uses TRBV7-3 with TRBJ1-2, with TRBD1 identical over 9 bases. V shed 5 bases, J shed 2 bases, and the junction held 9 bases outside the gene matches. This CDR3 is 16 amino acids long. CDR1 SGHTA and CDR2 FQGTGA come from the germline V gene. CDR3 in amino acids: CASSAVPGQGNYGYTF. The CDR3 DNA is TGTGCCAGCAGCGCAGTCCCGGGACAGGGAAACTATGGCTACACCTTC.

The genes are TRBV2 and TRBJ2-1; 14 nucleotides align to TRBD2. The CDR3 has 17 residues. V lost 3 bases to trimming and J lost 8 bases; unmatched junction nucleotides: 9. The germline CDR1 and CDR2 sequences are SNHLY and FYNNEI. CDR3 sequence: CASSEVTSGGAVDEQFF. The CDR3 nucleotides are TGTGCCAGCAGTGAGGTGACTAGCGGGGGGGCGGTCGATGAGCAGTTCTTC.

This clonotype was counted a few times. This sequence joins TRBV10-3 and TRBJ1-2, with 9 bases fitting TRBD1. CDR1 is ENHRY, CDR2 SYGVKD, per germline. Trimming removed 1 base from V and 5 bases from J; junction bases left unmatched: 2. The CDR3 consists of 14 residues. CDR3 protein: CAISEYGQGYGYTF. DNA of the CDR3: TGTGCCATCAGTGAGTACGGACAGGGGTATGGCTACACCTTC.

The chain combines TRBV27 with TRBJ1-5, with D perhaps TRBD1 (6 bases). CDR3 length: 17 residues. Trimming removed 0 bases at V and 2 bases at J, with 14 bases between. Per the germline V gene, CDR1 is MNHEY and CDR2 is SMNVEV (reference sequence). For the CDR3, the DNA is TGTGCCAGCAGTTTATCGCGGGGGGCTTGGGGCAATCAGCCCCAGCATTTT. This sequence encodes CASSLSRGAWGNQPQHF.

This chain uses TRBV7-2 with TRBJ2-1, with 8 bases aligning to TRBD2. Germline CDR1 reads SGHTA; CDR2 reads FQGNSA. This CDR3 spans 13 amino acids. Trimming removed 5 bases from V and 8 bases from J; junction bases left unmatched: 5. The CDR3 reads CASSAGLVYEQFF. DNA for the CDR3: TGTGCCAGCAGCGCGGGACTAGTCTATGAGCAGTTCTTC.

This chain connects TRBV6-6 to TRBJ2-5, with D possibly matching TRBD1 (5 bases). The CDR3 consists of 12 residues. Germline CDR1 is MNHNY and CDR2 is SVGAGI (reference sequence). V lost 11 bases, J lost 5 bases, and 15 bases lay in between. CDR3 region: CAATVISETQYF. CDR3 DNA: TGTGCCGCGACAGTTATTTCGGAGACCCAGTACTTC.

V gene TRBV20-1 combines with J gene TRBJ1-2; 7 bases fit TRBD1. V was pared by 5 bases and J by 8 bases, with 14 bases of the junction left unmatched. This CDR3 has 14 amino acids. In germline, CDR1 is DFQATT, CDR2 SNEGSKA (reference sequence). This CDR3 reads CSAPPPGQRAGYTF. Written as DNA, the CDR3 is TGCAGTGCTCCCCCCCCGGGACAGCGCGCAGGCTACACCTTC.

For this clonotype: Relative to the germline gene, one junction end is altered; a read error may explain this. V usage is TRBV6-5 and J usage is TRBJ2-6; 8 bases fit TRBD2. The CDR3 runs to 14 residues. CDR1 and CDR2 from the germline V gene are MNHEY and SVGAGI. CDR3 protein: CASSITGGAYVLTF. The CDR3, as DNA: TGTGCCAGCAGTATAACGGGGGGGGCCTACGTCCTGACTTTC.

This chain connects TRBV3-1 to TRBJ2-7; weak D call: TRBD1 (5 bases). Trimming left V 0 bases short and J 7 bases short, with 13 bases between. Germline CDR1 is LGHDT and CDR2 is YNNKEL (reference sequence). There are 14 residues in the CDR3. The CDR3 loop is CASSQDGRTSEQYF. DNA for the CDR3: TGTGCCAGCAGCCAAGACGGGCGGACAAGTGAGCAGTACTTC.

This clonotype was counted only a few times. The rearrangement joins TRBV6-6 to TRBJ2-5; TRBD2 agrees at 8 bases. This CDR3 spans 14 amino acids. CDR1 and CDR2 from the germline V gene are MNHNY and SVGAGI (reference sequence). Trimming at V came to 7 bases and at J to 2 bases, leaving 6 bases not matched to a gene. The CDR3 loop reads CASTLGLGQETQYF. The CDR3, as DNA: TGTGCCAGCACTCTGGGACTAGGACAAGAGACCCAGTACTTC.

The CDR3 DNA reads TGTGCCAGCAGTTACAACACGGAAGTCTATGGCTACACCTTC. Its protein product is CASSYNTEVYGYTF. This rearrangement joins TRBV12-3 or TRBV12-4 to TRBJ1-2; D remains ambiguous. The CDR3 consists of 14 residues. V lost 4 bases and J 4 bases, leaving 13 bases between the germline ends.

J is TRBJ2-3 and V is TRBV10-3; a weak D match, TRBD1 (5 bases). Trimming stripped 2 bases from V and 3 bases from J, with 24 bases between. CDR1 ENHRY and CDR2 SYGVKD come from the germline V gene. This CDR3 spans 19 amino acids. The CDR3 loop is CAISETPGALGWGTDTQYF. Written as DNA, the CDR3 is TGTGCCATCAGTGAGACACCTGGGGCGTTAGGGTGGGGTACAGATACGCAGTATTTT.

The chain combines TRBV24-1 with TRBJ1-5; D is unresolved. This CDR3 contains 14 residues. Germline CDR1 is KGHDR and CDR2 is SFDVKD. V was shortened by 3 bases and J by 4 bases, with 9 bases between the two germline ends. The CDR3 loop is CATSDPVGNQPQHF. DNA for the CDR3: TGTGCCACCAGTGATCCGGTCGGGAATCAGCCCCAGCATTTT.

V and J are TRBV12-3 or TRBV12-4 and TRBJ2-4; 9 nucleotides match TRBD1. J was trimmed by 0 bases and V by 6 bases; bases with no gene match: 6. The CDR3 length is 16 residues. The CDR3 sequence is CASSPTGGPAKNIQYF. The CDR3 DNA sequence: TGTGCCAGCAGCCCGACAGGGGGACCAGCCAAAAACATTCAGTACTTC.

The chain recombines TRBV6-5 with TRBJ2-3; TRBD1 aligns across 9 bases. Germline loops: CDR1 MNHEY, CDR2 SVGAGI. The CDR3 length is 15 residues. V lost 6 bases to trimming and J lost 5 bases; unmatched junction nucleotides: 9. The DNA for the CDR3 is TGTGCCAGCAGGCCCGACAGGGGGTTGAGAGATACGCAGTATTTT. Protein product: CASRPDRGLRDTQYF.

This clonotype came up once. The gene calls are TRBV29-1 and TRBJ1-2; 8 bases match TRBD1. The CDR3 covers 14 residues. V shed 6 bases and J 3 bases; nucleotides not matched to a gene: 9. Per the germline V gene, CDR1 is SQVTM and CDR2 is ANQGSEA. Written as DNA, the CDR3 is TGCAGCGTCCGAGTGACAGGGGCCGACTATGGCTACACCTTC. As protein: CSVRVTGADYGYTF.

This rearrangement joins TRBV20-1 to TRBJ2-2, with D maybe TRBD2 (6 bases). CDR3 length: 14 residues. Germline V lookup: CDR1 DFQATT, CDR2 SNEGSKA (reference sequence). V shed 4 bases and J shed 4 bases, with 13 bases lying between them. DNA of the CDR3: TGCAGTGCTAATCTAGCGACTAGCACCGGGGAGCTGTTTTTT. Its protein product is CSANLATSTGELFF.

The rearrangement links TRBV12-3 or TRBV12-4 to TRBJ2-5, with D uncertain. Trimming removed 6 bases at V and 6 bases at J, with 17 bases between. The CDR3 sequence is 14 residues long. CDR3 DNA: TGTGCCAGCAGCCCCTCCGTCGACGGGCAGACCCAGTACTTC. Its translation: CASSPSVDGQTQYF.

The genes are TRBV7-2 and TRBJ1-2; 12 bases match TRBD1. J lost 4 bases, V lost 5 bases, and 11 bases had no gene match. In germline, CDR1 is SGHTA, CDR2 FQGNSA. This CDR3 has 17 residues. The CDR3 sequence is CASSLGGQGAFPYGYTF. As DNA, the CDR3 is TGTGCCAGCAGCCTAGGGGGACAGGGGGCCTTCCCCTATGGCTACACCTTC. Full variable domain (outside the CDR3, taken from reference TRBV7-2 and TRBJ1-2): GAGVSQSPSNKVTEKGKDVELRCDPISGHTALYWYRQSLGQGLEFLIYFQGNSAPDKSGLPSDRFSAERTGGSVSTLTIQRTQQEDSAVYLCASSLGGQGAFPYGYTFGSGTRLTVV.

This clonotype turned up a few times. The limits of the CDR3 on the DNA are not certain, so only TCRdb's listed CDR3 is given. The rearrangement links TRBV4-1 to TRBJ2-5; the D call in the table, TRBD1, was not verified against the DNA. Termini included, the CDR3 measures 15 amino acids. Germline V gene lookup returns CDR1 MGHRA and CDR2 YSYEKL. CDR3 protein: CASSQDFRGRETQYF.

The gene calls are TRBV4-1 and TRBJ2-1; TRBD2 aligns across 12 bases. From germline, CDR1 is MGHRA and CDR2 YSYEKL. The CDR3 totals 17 residues. Losses at the gene ends were 4 bases for V and 6 bases for J; bases not matched to a gene: 10. The CDR3 DNA follows: TGCGCCAGCAGCCTAGGGGAAGGACTAGCGGGAATCAATGAGCAGTTCTTC. This encodes CASSLGEGLAGINEQFF.

This clonotype was detected only a few times. The CDR3 bases are TGTGCCAGCAGCCAGGGGGTTGAGACCCAGTACTTC. This codes for CASSQGVETQYF. The rearrangement uses TRBV7-6 and TRBJ2-5; 7 bases are shared with TRBD1. CDR3 length: 12 residues. CDR1 is SGHVS, CDR2 FNYEAQ, per germline. V lost 5 bases to trimming and J lost 5 bases; unmatched junction nucleotides: 2.

The chain joins TRBV4-2 to TRBJ1-2, with D tentatively TRBD1 (5 bases). Germline CDR1 LGHNA, CDR2 YNFKEQ. V dropped 0 bases and J dropped 8 bases, with 19 bases sitting between them. This CDR3 has 16 residues. The CDR3 nucleotides read TGTGCCAGCAGCCAAGAACTTAGGCAGGGAAATCGAGGCTACACCTTC. It is translated as CASSQELRQGNRGYTF.

This clonotype appeared once. The CDR3 does not end in the conserved phenylalanine or tryptophan, so this is likely a read error. The gene calls are TRBV9 and TRBJ2-5; unclear D gene. Trimming removed 3 bases at V and 2 bases at J, with 8 bases between. CDR1 SGDLS and CDR2 YYNGEE come from the germline V gene. CDR3 length equals 13 residues. CDR3 region: CASSAQTQETQYL. As DNA, the CDR3 is TGTGCCAGCAGCGCACAAACACAAGAGACCCAGTACTTA.

This CDR3 is CASSYRPPKGTGGNEQFF. In DNA form, the CDR3 reads TGTGCCAGCAGTTACCGGCCGCCCAAGGGGACAGGGGGCAATGAGCAGTTCTTC. This sequence joins TRBV6-5 and TRBJ2-1, with 11 bases that match TRBD1. After removal of 2 bases from V and 6 bases from J, the junction contained 12 bases not matched to a gene. This CDR3 spans 18 amino acids. CDR1 is MNHEY, CDR2 SVGAGI, per germline.

This clonotype was seen many times. The chain combines TRBV5-5 with TRBJ2-5, with D possibly matching TRBD2 (5 bases). The CDR3 contains 13 residues. Germline CDR1 and CDR2: SGHKS and YYEKEE (reference sequence). V was trimmed by 5 bases and J by 5 bases, leaving 13 bases between them. The CDR3 spells CASSSGVRETQYF. CDR3 DNA sequence: TGTGCCAGCAGTTCCGGGGTTCGGGAGACCCAGTACTTC.

The chain is built from TRBV2 and TRBJ2-5; 12 bases match TRBD2. Germline assignment: CDR1 SNHLY and CDR2 FYNNEI. The CDR3 has 15 amino acids. V dropped 7 bases and J dropped 1; count of bases not matched to a gene: 4. The CDR3 protein is CASNGLAGPQETQYF. CDR3 nucleotide sequence: TGTGCCAGCAACGGACTAGCGGGACCCCAAGAGACCCAGTACTTC.

The gene calls are TRBV5-1 and TRBJ2-7; 8 bases map to TRBD2. In germline, CDR1 is SGHRS, CDR2 YFSETQ. This CDR3 region has 14 residues. With 0 bases clipped from V and 7 bases from J, the junction kept 6 bases outside the gene matches. CDR3 loop: CASSLGERESEQYF. The CDR3 region has the DNA TGCGCCAGCAGCTTGGGGGAGCGGGAGAGTGAGCAGTACTTC.

This clonotype turned up a few times. The genes are TRBV3-1 and TRBJ2-7; 8 nucleotides agree with TRBD2. This CDR3 has 15 amino acids. The V and J ends lost 0 bases and 2 bases, in that order; junction bases with no gene match: 3. Germline V CDR1 and CDR2: LGHDT, YNNKEL (reference sequence). The CDR3 here is CASSQEGSGAYEQYF. CDR3 coding DNA: TGTGCCAGCAGCCAAGAAGGTAGCGGGGCCTACGAGCAGTACTTC.